Below, 26 T cell receptor beta chains from the same sample are listed, as sequenced in a study of beta chain features in type 1 diabetes (dated by TCRdb to the late 2010s). Library preparation was by the immunoSEQ multiplex PCR assay. The entire amount of isolated RNA was reverse transcribed using the High Capacity cDNA Reverse Transcription Kit, so the sequenced TCRB transcripts were expressed ones. Sourced from immuneACCESS, this table was stored by TCRdb with only in-frame sequences that have V and J called. A share of the clones is absent; for the studies checked, an unresolved V gene accounts for under half, and the remainder has no known explanation. The sample contains around 170,000 clones, approximately 9.9% of them found a single time. The ten largest clones represent about 2.5% of the sample. The sample was central memory CD4+ T cells from blood. These TCRs come from a woman aged 18-29 years in good health.

This clone was observed a few times. The rearrangement links TRBV2 to TRBJ2-1; 7 bases align to TRBD2. V lost 8 bases, J lost 5 bases, and 6 bases stayed unmatched. Germline CDR1 reads SNHLY; CDR2 reads FYNNEI. CDR3 size: 13 residues. CDR3 nucleotides: TGTGCCAGCGACCGGGACTACCACAATGAGCAGTTCTTC. Translating it yields CASDRDYHNEQFF.

V is TRBV7-6 and J is TRBJ2-3; maybe TRBD1 (7 bases). The CDR3 sequence is 17 residues long. V was clipped by 0 bases and J by 3 bases, with 16 bases between them. Germline CDR1 reads SGHVS; CDR2 reads FNYEAQ. Here the CDR3 DNA reads TGTGCCAGCAGCTTAGCTGCTACAGGGGAGGCGACAGATACGCAGTATTTT. Translated, it gives CASSLAATGEATDTQYF.

This clone was detected a few times. CDR3 in DNA: TGTGCCATCAGTGAGTCGGCCAGGTCGTCATCCGGGGAGCTGTTTTTT. This gives the protein CAISESARSSSGELFF. The chain uses TRBV10-3 and TRBJ2-2; no reliable D call. Trimming pared 0 bases from V and 6 bases from J, leaving 14 bases between. CDR3 length: 16 residues. The germline V gene has CDR1 ENHRY and CDR2 SYGVKD.

The chain has TRBV25-1 and TRBJ1-1; perhaps TRBD1 as D (6 bases). The CDR3 consists of 17 residues. Germline loops: CDR1 MGHDK, CDR2 SYGVNS. Trimming removed 3 bases from V and 4 bases from J, with 21 bases in between. The CDR3 DNA reads TGTGCCAGCAGTGAGGGCAGGGGCTTTACGGGGAGCACTGAAGCTTTCTTT. This translates into CASSEGRGFTGSTEAFF.

This clone was observed a handful of times. This chain joins TRBV5-8 and TRBJ2-7, with 8 positions matching TRBD2. Germline CDR1 SGHTS, CDR2 YDEGEE. CDR3 size: 15 residues. The junction had 8 bases not matched to a gene; V was cut back by 4 bases and J by 2 bases. The CDR3 sequence: CASSRGLADAYEQYF. Written as DNA, the CDR3 is TGTGCCAGCAGCCGTGGACTAGCTGATGCCTACGAGCAGTACTTC.

The gene calls are TRBV5-6 and TRBJ2-2; a possible D gene is TRBD1 (5 bases). The CDR3 runs to 16 residues. Trimming stripped 0 bases from V and 6 bases from J, with 15 bases between. Germline loops: CDR1 SGHDT, CDR2 YYEEEE. The CDR3 loop is CASSLGSGWGAGELFF. CDR3 sequence (DNA): TGTGCCAGCAGCTTGGGGTCCGGTTGGGGCGCCGGGGAGCTGTTTTTT.

This clone was detected a few times. The gene calls are TRBV6-1 and TRBJ2-1, with TRBD2 matching over 9 bases. Trimming took 6 bases from V and 4 from J; bases not matched to a gene: 4. This CDR3 contains 14 residues. Germline CDR1 and CDR2: MNHNS and SASEGT. The CDR3 here is CASRKLAGYNEQFF. In DNA, the CDR3 is TGTGCCAGCAGGAAGCTAGCGGGATACAATGAGCAGTTCTTC.

Details on this clone: Different DNA sequences within this sample yield the same CDR3. The chain uses TRBV7-9 and TRBJ1-2, with TRBD1 matching 8 bases. V was pared by 3 bases and J by 4 bases, with 1 base of the junction left unmatched. The CDR3 is 13 residues long. Germline CDR1 SEHNR, CDR2 FQNEAQ (reference sequence). The CDR3, as DNA: TGTGCCAGCAGCTTTGGACAGGGCTATGGCTACACCTTC. Translated: CASSFGQGYGYTF. The full variable domain, with the rest looked up from reference TRBV7-9 and TRBJ1-2, is DTGVSQNPRHKITKRGQNVTFRCDPISEHNRLYWYRQTLGQGPEFLTYFQNEAQLEKSRLLSDRFSAERPKGSFSTLEIQRTEQGDSAMYLCASSFGQGYGYTFGSGTRLTVV.

This clone has only a few counts. The V call is TRBV9, the J call TRBJ2-5; 13 bases are shared with TRBD2. V was pared by 4 bases and J by 2 bases, with 5 bases of the junction left unmatched. The CDR3 has 16 amino acids. The germline V gene encodes CDR1 SGDLS and CDR2 YYNGEE. CDR3 nucleotide sequence: TGTGCCAGCAGCCCCCCGGGACTAGCGGGACAAGAGACCCAGTACTTC. Protein: CASSPPGLAGQETQYF. The full variable domain, with the rest looked up from reference TRBV9 and TRBJ2-5, is DSGVTQTPKHLITATGQRVTLRCSPRSGDLSVYWYQQSLDQGLQFLIQYYNGEERAKGNILERFSAQQFPDLHSELNLSSLELGDSALYFCASSPPGLAGQETQYFGPGTRLLVL.

This clone was observed a handful of times. The chain links TRBV5-1 to TRBJ1-4; TRBD1 is a possible D gene (6 bases). The CDR3 length is 14 residues. The V gene's germline CDR1 is SGHRS and CDR2 YFSETQ. Trimming left V 1 base short and J 7 bases short, with 11 bases between. CDR3 region: CASSLNREGEKLFF. As DNA, the CDR3 is TGCGCCAGCAGCTTGAACAGGGAAGGTGAAAAACTGTTTTTT.

The rearrangement links TRBV5-1 to TRBJ2-1; 13 nucleotides align to TRBD2. CDR3 length: 18 amino acids. Trimming at V came to 7 bases and at J to 0 bases, leaving 10 bases not matched to a gene. Germline V CDR1 and CDR2: SGHRS, YFSETQ. As DNA, the CDR3 is TGCGCCAGCCTCCGGACTAGCGGGGGCCCTAGCTCCTACAATGAGCAGTTCTTC. As protein: CASLRTSGGPSSYNEQFF.

The rearrangement uses TRBV30 and TRBJ2-2; a weak D match, TRBD1 (5 bases). V was pared by 3 bases and J by 0 bases, with 14 bases between. The germline gives CDR1 GTSNPN, CDR2 SVGIG (reference sequence). CDR3 size: 16 residues. The CDR3: CAWRRLLGANTGELFF. The CDR3 DNA is TGTGCCTGGAGAAGATTGCTAGGGGCGAACACCGGGGAGCTGTTTTTT.

The chain joins TRBV18 to TRBJ1-5; the match to TRBD1 covers 10 bases. The CDR3 covers 16 residues. V shed 3 bases, J shed 9 bases, and the junction held 11 bases outside the gene matches. Germline lookup yields CDR1 KGHSH and CDR2 LQKENI. The CDR3 sequence is CASSPSGQGPGGPQHF. In DNA form, the CDR3 reads TGTGCCAGCTCACCGTCGGGACAGGGGCCCGGAGGGCCCCAGCATTTT. Drawing the rest from reference TRBV18 and TRBJ1-5, the complete variable domain is NAGVMQNPRHLVRRRGQEARLRCSPMKGHSHVYWYRQLPEEGLKFMVYLQKENIIDESGMPKERFSAEFPKEGPSILRIQQVVRGDSAAYFCASSPSGQGPGGPQHFGDGTRLSIL.

The rearrangement links TRBV18 to TRBJ2-7; 8 bases line up with TRBD2. The CDR3 runs to 14 residues. The V segment lost 6 bases and the J segment 1 base; nucleotides outside the gene matches: 5. Germline V lookup: CDR1 KGHSH, CDR2 LQKENI. CDR3 DNA sequence: TGTGCCAGCTCCGACCAGCGGGAGTCCTACGAGCAGTACTTC. This gives the protein CASSDQRESYEQYF.

Concerning this clone: One end of the junction varies from germline; a read error may be responsible. The chain couples TRBV10-3 to TRBJ1-1, with TRBD1 as a possible D gene (6 bases). This CDR3 is 13 amino acids long. Per the germline V gene, CDR1 is ENHRY and CDR2 is SYGVKD. The DNA of the CDR3 is TGTGCCAGCAGTGAACAGGGGAACACTGAAGCTTTCTTT. Translating gives CASSEQGNTEAFF.

This clone was seen a few times. The chain recombines TRBV2 with TRBJ1-1; D perhaps matches TRBD1 (6 bases). The CDR3 length is 14 residues. V dropped 9 bases and J dropped 1 base, with 15 bases sitting between them. The V gene's germline CDR1 is SNHLY and CDR2 FYNNEI. DNA of the CDR3: TGTGCCAGTCAACTCAGGGGTAGGAACACTGAAGCTTTCTTT. Translation: CASQLRGRNTEAFF.

The chain couples TRBV30 to TRBJ2-1; TRBD2 aligns across 10 bases. The CDR3 is made up of 16 amino acids. Germline loops: CDR1 GTSNPN, CDR2 SVGIG (reference sequence). V dropped 0 bases and J dropped 10; count of bases not matched to a gene: 12. CDR3 coding DNA: TGTGCCTGGAGTGTAGCGTGGAGCGGGGGGGCCGGGGAGCAGTTCTTC. Protein product: CAWSVAWSGGAGEQFF. The entire variable domain, with the rest obtained from reference TRBV30 and TRBJ2-1, is as follows: SQTIHQWPATLVQPVGSPLSLECTVEGTSNPNLYWYRQAAGRGLQLLFYSVGIGQISSEVPQNLSASRPQDRQFILSSKKLLLSDSGFYLCAWSVAWSGGAGEQFFGPGTRLTVL.

This clone was seen more than once but under ten times. The V and J genes are TRBV9 and TRBJ1-2; 7 bases line up with TRBD1. The V segment lost 0 bases and the J segment 2 bases; nucleotides outside the gene matches: 4. The CDR3 has 15 amino acids. Germline V gene lookup returns CDR1 SGDLS and CDR2 YYNGEE. CDR3 sequence (DNA): TGTGCCAGCAGCGTAGCCTCAGGGGGGAACTATGGCTACACCTTC. Its translation is CASSVASGGNYGYTF.

The chain employs TRBV30 and TRBJ2-1; 8 bases map to TRBD2. J was trimmed by 4 bases and V by 2 bases; bases with no gene match: 10. The CDR3 has 16 residues. Germline-derived CDR1 and CDR2 are GTSNPN and SVGIG (reference sequence). The CDR3 here is CAWSSFVPGGYNEQFF. The CDR3 DNA reads TGTGCCTGGAGTTCCTTTGTTCCGGGGGGGTACAATGAGCAGTTCTTC.

The chain is built from TRBV5-8 and TRBJ2-7, with 8 positions matching TRBD1. V trimming: 0 bases; J trimming: 4 bases; junction bases outside the gene matches: 9. The CDR3 totals 16 residues. Germline V gene sequence: CDR1 SGHTS, CDR2 YDEGEE. CDR3: CASSLAGGSRGYEQYF. As DNA, the CDR3 is TGTGCCAGCAGCTTGGCAGGGGGCTCCCGGGGTTACGAGCAGTACTTC.

The chain is built from TRBV11-2 and TRBJ2-1, with 7 bases matching TRBD1. The V and J ends lost 3 bases and 1 base, in that order; junction bases with no gene match: 3. The length of the CDR3 is 15 residues. Germline CDR1 reads SGHAT; CDR2 reads FQNNGV. CDR3 coding DNA: TGTGCCAGCAGCTTCGACAGGGCGTCCTACAATGAGCAGTTCTTC. The encoded protein is CASSFDRASYNEQFF.

A few counts support this clone. This chain connects TRBV19 to TRBJ2-1; TRBD2 matches at 8 bases. The CDR3 sequence is 15 residues long. Germline values: CDR1 LNHDA, CDR2 SQIVND (reference sequence). J lost 10 bases, V lost 5 bases, and 13 bases had no gene match. The CDR3: CASSRVSTSGLEQFF. In DNA form, the CDR3 reads TGTGCCAGTAGTCGAGTCTCTACTAGCGGCCTCGAGCAGTTCTTC.

This clone showed up many times. Other DNA sequences in this sample translate to the same CDR3. The rearrangement links TRBV18 to TRBJ2-5; D is perhaps TRBD2 (6 bases). Germline V gives CDR1 KGHSH, CDR2 LQKENI. The CDR3 length is 13 residues. Deletions cut 3 bases from V and 4 bases from J, with 9 bases between. CDR3 sequence (DNA): TGTGCCAGCTCACCCCGGGGAGGAGAGACCCAGTACTTC. Amino acids: CASSPRGGETQYF.

This clone was detected only a few times. The V gene is TRBV29-1, the J gene TRBJ1-1; perhaps TRBD1 as D (6 bases). This CDR3 comprises 13 residues. Germline lookup yields CDR1 SQVTM and CDR2 ANQGSEA. V was clipped by 6 bases and J by 4 bases, with 15 bases between them. CDR3 protein: CSVQGTRGTEAFF. For the CDR3, the DNA is TGCAGCGTCCAGGGTACCAGGGGCACTGAAGCTTTCTTT.

CDR3 sequence: CAWSVNGMGTDTQYF. The CDR3 coding sequence is TGTGCCTGGAGTGTAAACGGGATGGGGACAGATACGCAGTATTTT. V gene TRBV30 combines with J gene TRBJ2-3, with a weak D call TRBD2 (5 bases). V shed 0 bases and J shed 3 bases, with 13 bases lying between them. There are 15 residues in the CDR3. The germline gives CDR1 GTSNPN, CDR2 SVGIG (reference sequence). Full variable domain (outside the CDR3, taken from reference TRBV30 and TRBJ2-3): SQTIHQWPATLVQPVGSPLSLECTVEGTSNPNLYWYRQAAGRGLQLLFYSVGIGQISSEVPQNLSASRPQDRQFILSSKKLLLSDSGFYLCAWSVNGMGTDTQYFGPGTRLTVL.

This clone was observed a few times. This chain connects TRBV30 to TRBJ2-2; no reliable D call. Trimming took off 4 bases at V and 5 bases at J, with 8 bases between the two ends. Per germline, CDR1 GTSNPN and CDR2 SVGIG (reference sequence). The CDR3 contains 12 residues. In DNA, the CDR3 is TGTGCCTGGAATCCTAATACCGGGGAGCTGTTTTTT. This encodes CAWNPNTGELFF. Based on the CDR3 plus reference TRBV30 and TRBJ2-2, the full variable domain is SQTIHQWPATLVQPVGSPLSLECTVEGTSNPNLYWYRQAAGRGLQLLFYSVGIGQISSEVPQNLSASRPQDRQFILSSKKLLLSDSGFYLCAWNPNTGELFFGEGSRLTVL.